The 8 T cell receptor beta chains below all came from one sample that was sequenced in a study of cytomegalovirus exposure and HLA in healthy donors. Sequenced by immunoSEQ multiplex PCR; TCRdb stores in-frame clones only, minus some. The table lists a few hundred thousand clones, nearly 90% of them singletons. Sequencing was carried out using PBMCs. Receptors were obtained from a man younger than 40 in good health and CMV-seronegative.

The CDR3 DNA is TGTGCCAGCAGCTTAGGCCTGGACAGCCTAAACCGGAATGAAAAACTGTTTTTT. As protein: CASSLGLDSLNRNEKLFF. The V call is TRBV7-6, the J call TRBJ1-4; possibly TRBD1 for D (6 bases). V shed 1 base and J shed 5 bases, with 20 bases lying between them. The CDR3 loop spans 18 amino acids. The germline gives CDR1 SGHVS, CDR2 FNYEAQ. Variable domain in full (rest from reference TRBV7-6 and TRBJ1-4): GAGVSQSPRYKVTKRGQDVALRCDPISGHVSLYWYRQALGQGPEFLTYFNYEAQQDKSGLPNDRFSAERPEGSISTLTIQRTEQRDSAMYRCASSLGLDSLNRNEKLFFGSGTQLSVL.

The rearrangement uses TRBV6-5 and TRBJ2-7; 9 nucleotides line up with TRBD1. V dropped 6 bases and J dropped 2; count of bases not matched to a gene: 8. There are 15 residues in the CDR3. Germline assignment: CDR1 MNHEY and CDR2 SVGAGI. The CDR3 spells CASRPSRDRAYEQYF. As DNA, the CDR3 is TGTGCCAGCAGGCCCTCCCGGGACAGGGCCTACGAGCAGTACTTC.

The J gene is TRBJ2-2, the V gene TRBV5-1; the D gene is possibly TRBD2 (6 bases). Per germline, CDR1 SGHRS and CDR2 YFSETQ. Trimming removed 4 bases from V and 9 bases from J, with 16 bases in between. CDR3 length: 14 amino acids. CDR3 sequence (DNA): TGCGCCAGCAGCAGGGAGGCAGCGGTCCGGGAGCTGTTTTTT. Amino acid sequence: CASSREAAVRELFF.

V and J are TRBV6-5 and TRBJ2-3; D gene uncertain. The germline V and J ends were trimmed by 0 bases and 2 bases, with 9 bases remaining between them. CDR3 size: 15 residues. Germline loops: CDR1 MNHEY, CDR2 SVGAGI. In DNA form, the CDR3 reads TGTGCCAGCAGTTACTCGATTGGCCCCACAGATACGCAGTATTTT. This translates into CASSYSIGPTDTQYF.

CDR3 residues: CASSLGPGWNTGELFF. CDR3 nucleotides: TGTGCCAGCAGCTTAGGACCAGGGTGGAACACCGGGGAGCTGTTTTTT. J is TRBJ2-2 and V is TRBV11-2; D is possibly TRBD1 (5 bases). The germline V gene has CDR1 SGHAT and CDR2 FQNNGV. The germline V and J ends were trimmed by 1 base and 1 base, with 10 bases remaining between them. The CDR3 covers 16 residues.

V gene TRBV4-1 combines with J gene TRBJ2-2; D is ambiguous. The V gene lost 1 base and the J gene lost 6 bases, with 9 bases spanning the gap. CDR1 MGHRA and CDR2 YSYEKL come from the germline V gene. There are 14 residues in the CDR3. CDR3 sequence (DNA): TGCGCCAGCAGCCAAGCTTTTCTTCCCGGGGAGCTGTTTTTT. It specifies CASSQAFLPGELFF.

This chain links TRBV29-1 with TRBJ2-1; 7 bases match TRBD1. CDR1 and CDR2 (germline): SQVTM, ANQGSEA. This CDR3 comprises 14 residues. J lost 8 bases, V lost 5 bases, and 12 bases had no gene match. The CDR3 nucleotides are TGCAGCGTTCATAAGGGGGCGCGGTCCGATGAGCAGTTCTTC. It codes for CSVHKGARSDEQFF.

This sequence joins TRBV11-1 and TRBJ1-5, with TRBD1 identical over 11 bases. The CDR3 consists of 15 residues. The junction had 6 bases not matched to a gene; V was cut back by 4 bases and J by 7 bases. Germline CDR1 reads SGHAT; CDR2 reads FQDESV (reference sequence). The chain's CDR3 is CASSYRTGGPQPQHF. CDR3 DNA: TGTGCCAGCAGCTACCGGACAGGGGGCCCCCAGCCCCAGCATTTT.